The 32 T cell receptor beta chains in this list originate from one sample, sequenced in a study of blood T cells in healthy people across ages. Combining a sample-barcoded 5' primer with a J-beta primer mix, a second PCR ran for roughly 7 to 12 cycles. TCRdb independently ran MiXCR on the 5' RACE reads; one entry per CDR3 protein. Counted here are approximately 680,000 distinct CDR3 sequences, roughly 32% occurring once; the ten biggest clones make up roughly 15%. Sequencing was performed on blood. These receptors all stem from a woman aged 80 or older in good health.

This clonotype was seen repeatedly, ten times or more. The chain is built from TRBV7-3 and TRBJ2-1; TRBD2 matches 9 bases. The CDR3 consists of 14 residues. J gave up 8 bases and V 4 bases, and 6 bases lay outside the gene matches. The germline gives CDR1 SGHTA, CDR2 FQGTGA. Written as DNA, the CDR3 is TGTGCCAGCAGCTCCGTGGGACTAGCCGATGAGCAGTTCTTC. Protein product: CASSSVGLADEQFF.

This clonotype was observed many times. This chain links TRBV5-1 with TRBJ2-5, with 7 bases aligning to TRBD2. The CDR3 has 17 residues. V shed 0 bases and J 0 bases; nucleotides not matched to a gene: 8. The germline V gene has CDR1 SGHRS and CDR2 YFSETQ. CDR3 in amino acids: CASSLGQLADYQETQYF. CDR3 DNA: TGCGCCAGCAGCTTGGGACAGCTAGCGGATTACCAAGAGACCCAGTACTTC.

This clonotype appeared many times. This chain uses TRBV30 with TRBJ1-6; D perhaps matches TRBD1 (5 bases). With 1 base removed from V and 9 bases from J, the gap between germline ends came to 22 bases. The CDR3 loop spans 17 amino acids. CDR1 and CDR2 from the germline V gene are GTSNPN and SVGIG (reference sequence). Here the CDR3 reads CAWSEDFKGVGASPLHF. The CDR3 DNA sequence: TGTGCCTGGAGTGAGGATTTTAAGGGAGTAGGGGCTTCACCCCTCCACTTT.

This clonotype was seen repeatedly, ten times or more. CDR3 loop: CSANGLAGGGDTQYF. The CDR3 DNA follows: TGCAGTGCTAATGGACTAGCGGGGGGTGGAGATACGCAGTATTTT. J is TRBJ2-3 and V is TRBV20-1; TRBD2 agrees at 14 bases. Germline V lookup: CDR1 DFQATT, CDR2 SNEGSKA (reference sequence). The length of the CDR3 is 15 residues. The V and J ends lost 4 bases and 5 bases, in that order; junction bases with no gene match: 5.

As concerns this clonotype: A much bigger clone sits one base away, suggesting this may be a read error. The CDR3 nucleotides read TGTGCCAGCAGCCAAGATCGACTAGCGGGGGGCTATGAGCAGTTCTTC. The encoded protein is CASSQDRLAGGYEQFF. The chain has TRBV14 and TRBJ2-1, with TRBD2 matching over 13 bases. Germline CDR1 and CDR2: SGHDN and FVKESK. With V trimmed by 0 bases and J by 8 bases, 4 bases remained unmatched. This CDR3 region has 16 residues.

The table lists this clonotype with a few counts. The J gene is TRBJ1-5, the V gene TRBV6-2 or TRBV6-3, with D maybe TRBD1 (5 bases). The ends were cut back, 4 bases at V and 4 bases at J, with 20 bases in the middle. The CDR3 totals 17 residues. The V gene's germline CDR1 is MNHEY and CDR2 SVGEGT. CDR3 nucleotide sequence: TGTGCCAGCAGTTTCTTCCCGGGACGGCTCGTTAATCAGCCCCAGCATTTT. Translating it yields CASSFFPGRLVNQPQHF.

The chain joins TRBV30 to TRBJ1-6; D unresolved. Germline V gene lookup returns CDR1 GTSNPN and CDR2 SVGIG (reference sequence). The CDR3 is 13 amino acids. Trimming took 1 base from V and 5 from J, leaving 6 bases between them. CDR3 in DNA: TGTGCCTGGAGTGGGGGAGATAATTCACCCCTCCACTTT. Translated, it gives CAWSGGDNSPLHF.

This clonotype was recorded at least ten times. The rearrangement links TRBV15 to TRBJ2-1, with 9 positions matching TRBD2. V was clipped by 0 bases and J by 9 bases; unmatched bases: 9. The CDR3 has 16 amino acids. CDR1 and CDR2 (germline): LNHNV, YYDKDF (reference sequence). The CDR3 loop reads CATSRDRGRGGGEQFF. The CDR3 DNA reads as TGTGCCACCAGCAGAGATAGGGGGCGGGGGGGCGGTGAGCAGTTCTTC.

This clonotype was seen a handful of times. The chain carries TRBV29-1 and TRBJ1-1, with 11 bases matching TRBD1. This CDR3 has 16 residues. Germline CDR1 SQVTM, CDR2 ANQGSEA. After removal of 5 bases from V and 6 bases from J, the junction contained 14 bases not matched to a gene. The CDR3 nucleotides read TGCAGCGTTAGTACCGGGACAGGGGGGATCATCGCTGAAGCTTTCTTT. As protein: CSVSTGTGGIIAEAFF.

Many counts were recorded for this clonotype. The CDR3 protein is CASSNVQGIEQYF. CDR3 in DNA: TGTGCCAGCAGTAACGTACAGGGAATCGAGCAGTACTTC. This chain connects TRBV7-9 to TRBJ2-7; a weak D match, TRBD1 (6 bases). Trimming shortened V by 6 bases and J by 6 bases, and 15 bases separated the two germline ends. CDR3 length: 13 residues. The germline V gene encodes CDR1 SEHNR and CDR2 FQNEAQ (reference sequence).

The chain recombines TRBV4-1 with TRBJ2-1; 9 bases agree with TRBD2. The germline CDR1 and CDR2 sequences are MGHRA and YSYEKL. The length of the CDR3 is 16 residues. V lost 1 base, J lost 6 bases, and 7 bases stayed unmatched. The CDR3 coding sequence is TGCGCCAGCAGCCAAGGAGGGGCGGGGGGGAGCAATGAGCAGTTCTTC. It encodes CASSQGGAGGSNEQFF.

In this sample, this clonotype turned up many times. This chain joins TRBV6-2 or TRBV6-3 and TRBJ2-3, with 10 nucleotides matching TRBD2. The CDR3 totals 19 residues. Trimming cost V 2 bases and J 0 bases; bases outside gene matches: 11. Germline V gene data show CDR1 as MNHEY and CDR2 as SVGEGT. The CDR3: CASSYGLAGAASSTDTQYF. For the CDR3, the DNA is TGTGCCAGCAGTTACGGCCTAGCGGGGGCTGCTTCTAGCACAGATACGCAGTATTTT.

V usage is TRBV5-1 and J usage is TRBJ1-2; D unresolved. Germline V gene data show CDR1 as SGHRS and CDR2 as YFSETQ. The CDR3 length is 12 residues. Trimming removed 7 bases at V and 4 bases at J, with 11 bases between. The DNA of the CDR3 is TGCGCCAGCGCGGACCAAGGCTATGGCTACACCTTC. Translated, it gives CASADQGYGYTF.

V is TRBV7-9 and J is TRBJ2-1, with 7 bases that match TRBD1. The CDR3 contains 14 residues. The V gene end was trimmed by 4 bases and the J gene end by 7 bases; junction bases not matched to a gene: 7. CDR1 is SEHNR, CDR2 FQNEAQ, per germline (reference sequence). CDR3 coding DNA: TGTGCCAGCAGCTCAGGGGGTTTAGGGAATGAGCAGTTCTTC. Protein sequence: CASSSGGLGNEQFF. The whole variable domain, filled in from reference TRBV7-9 and TRBJ2-1, reads DTGVSQNPRHKITKRGQNVTFRCDPISEHNRLYWYRQTLGQGPEFLTYFQNEAQLEKSRLLSDRFSAERPKGSFSTLEIQRTEQGDSAMYLCASSSGGLGNEQFFGPGTRLTVL.

As concerns this clonotype: Just one base apart from a much larger clone, this may be a read error. The chain uses TRBV9 and TRBJ2-1; 8 nucleotides line up with TRBD1. Germline assignment: CDR1 SGDLS and CDR2 YYNGEE. The CDR3 contains 14 residues. The CDR3 nucleotides are TGTGTCAGCAGCGTAGGAGACAGGGGCGATGAGCAGTTCTTC. Its protein is CVSSVGDRGDEQFF.

This chain uses TRBV7-2 with TRBJ2-7; the D is unclear. V lost 2 bases, J lost 10 bases, and 18 bases lay in between. The CDR3 runs to 14 residues. The germline V gene encodes CDR1 SGHTA and CDR2 FQGNSA. CDR3 protein: CASSLWGTFNEQYF. CDR3 coding DNA: TGTGCCAGCAGCTTATGGGGTACTTTCAATGAACAGTACTTC.

The rearrangement uses TRBV7-2 and TRBJ2-3, with 12 bases fitting TRBD2. The CDR3 runs 14 residues. V was clipped by 6 bases and J by 5 bases; unmatched bases: 3. Germline V CDR1 and CDR2: SGHTA, FQGNSA. CDR3 protein: CASRTSGSVDTQYF. The CDR3 DNA reads TGTGCCAGCAGGACTAGCGGGAGTGTAGATACGCAGTATTTT.

Worth noting for this clonotype: This may be a read error, as it is one base from a much larger clone. V is TRBV6-5 and J is TRBJ1-1, with 8 nucleotides matching TRBD1. CDR1 MNHEY and CDR2 SVGAGI come from the germline V gene. The CDR3 spans 12 residues. V was clipped by 6 bases and J by 8 bases; unmatched bases: 5. The CDR3 nucleotides are TGTGCCAGCAGCCGGGACAGGAGGGAAGCTTTCTTT. Protein product: CASSRDRREAFF.

Details on this clonotype: With a much larger clone just one base away, this may be a read error. This chain joins TRBV12-3 or TRBV12-4 and TRBJ1-1; D remains ambiguous. The CDR3 has 13 amino acids. V was pared by 11 bases and J by 0 bases, with 13 bases between. CDR3 coding DNA: TGTGCCGGCACTGGATCTGTGAACACTGAAGCTTTCTTT. Amino acid sequence: CAGTGSVNTEAFF.

This clonotype showed up many times. The chain employs TRBV7-2 and TRBJ1-5; TRBD1 matches 7 bases. CDR1 and CDR2 from the germline V gene are SGHTA and FQGNSA. The V and J ends lost 4 bases and 7 bases, in that order; junction bases with no gene match: 7. There are 14 residues in the CDR3. CDR3 in amino acids: CASSWGQSSQPQHF. CDR3 in DNA: TGTGCCAGCAGCTGGGGACAGTCGTCCCAGCCCCAGCATTTT.

This clonotype has a count of ten or more. The rearrangement links TRBV7-2 to TRBJ1-2; weak D call: TRBD1 (5 bases). V lost 7 bases to trimming and J lost 6 bases, with 21 bases between them. The CDR3 consists of 15 residues. Germline CDR1 SGHTA, CDR2 FQGNSA. The CDR3: CASIPQGAFGDGYTF. CDR3 nucleotide sequence: TGTGCCAGCATCCCCCAGGGAGCCTTTGGAGATGGCTACACCTTC.

The gene calls are TRBV11-2 and TRBJ1-2, with D possibly TRBD1 on 6 matching bases. Per germline, CDR1 SGHAT and CDR2 FQNNGV. V lost 0 bases, J lost 6 bases, and 17 bases lay in between. This CDR3 spans 16 amino acids. CDR3 loop: CASSLDRSRRGDGYTF. Here the CDR3 DNA reads TGTGCCAGCAGCTTAGATCGCTCTCGCAGGGGTGATGGCTACACCTTC.

The chain is built from TRBV28 and TRBJ1-5; D unclear. The V gene's germline CDR1 is MDHEN and CDR2 SYDVKM. CDR3 length: 14 amino acids. The V end lost 4 bases, the J end lost 7 bases, and 14 bases lay between the germline ends. The CDR3 region is CASSCLREGQPQHF. The CDR3 region has the DNA TGTGCCAGCAGTTGTCTGAGGGAGGGACAGCCCCAGCATTTT. Full variable domain (remainder filled in from reference TRBV28 and TRBJ1-5): DVKVTQSSRYLVKRTGEKVFLECVQDMDHENMFWYRQDPGLGLRLIYFSYDVKMKEKGDIPEGYSVSREKKERFSLILESASTNQTSMYLCASSCLREGQPQHFGDGTRLSIL.

This clonotype has a handful of counts. This chain joins TRBV29-1 and TRBJ2-1; 10 bases line up with TRBD2. The germline gives CDR1 SQVTM, CDR2 ANQGSEA. This CDR3 has 12 amino acids. The CDR3 loop reads CSAGLAENEQFF. The CDR3 nucleotides read TGCAGTGCCGGACTAGCGGAAAATGAGCAGTTCTTC.

In its sample, this clonotype was seen many times. The chain employs TRBV7-9 and TRBJ1-5, with TRBD1 as a possible D gene (6 bases). The ends were cut back, 2 bases at V and 5 bases at J, with 10 bases in the middle. The length of the CDR3 is 14 residues. CDR1 is SEHNR and CDR2 is FQNEAQ in the germline V gene (reference sequence). CDR3 nucleotide sequence: TGTGCCAGCAGCTTATCAGGGGCCCATCAGCCCCAGCATTTT. It encodes CASSLSGAHQPQHF.

V and J are TRBV7-9 and TRBJ2-6; D may be TRBD1 or TRBD2 (6 bases each). V lost 5 bases, J lost 2 bases, and 10 bases lay in between. The CDR3 is made up of 15 amino acids. Germline V lookup: CDR1 SEHNR, CDR2 FQNEAQ (reference sequence). The CDR3 is CASSDRGPGANVLTF. CDR3 in DNA: TGTGCCAGCAGCGACCGGGGGCCTGGGGCCAACGTCCTGACTTTC.

This clonotype was detected many times. V gene TRBV4-1 combines with J gene TRBJ1-4, with unresolved D. CDR1 and CDR2 from the germline V gene are MGHRA and YSYEKL. This CDR3 region has 15 residues. Trimming cost V 4 bases and J 8 bases, with 17 bases left between them. The CDR3 spells CASSPASGVWEKLFF. The CDR3 bases are TGCGCCAGCAGCCCAGCTTCCGGGGTGTGGGAAAAACTGTTTTTT.

Comment on this clonotype: This sequence may be a read error, since a much larger clone differs from it by one base. The V gene is TRBV20-1, the J gene TRBJ2-1, with 7 bases that match TRBD2. This CDR3 is built from 16 residues. Germline assignment: CDR1 DFQATT and CDR2 SNEGSKA (reference sequence). The junction had 14 bases not matched to a gene; V was cut back by 6 bases and J by 3 bases. The CDR3 is CSAVQRVGDYYNEQFF. The DNA for the CDR3 is TGCAGTGCCGTTCAAAGGGTGGGGGACTACTACAATGAGCAGTTCTTC.

The table lists this clonotype with many counts. The V gene is TRBV5-1, the J gene TRBJ2-5; TRBD2 might be the D (6 bases). CDR1 and CDR2 (germline): SGHRS, YFSETQ. This CDR3 spans 15 amino acids. With 4 bases removed from V and 2 bases from J, the gap between germline ends came to 15 bases. Here the CDR3 reads CASSGGPTRQETQYF. DNA of the CDR3: TGCGCCAGCAGCGGAGGGCCCACTCGGCAAGAGACCCAGTACTTC.

V is TRBV29-1 and J is TRBJ2-1; the D gene is possibly TRBD2 (6 bases). This CDR3 has 15 residues. Trimming pared 5 bases from V and 3 bases from J, leaving 17 bases between. Germline loops: CDR1 SQVTM, CDR2 ANQGSEA. The DNA of the CDR3 is TGCAGCGTTCCCAACGCGGGGATCGGCTACAATGAGCAGTTCTTC. It encodes CSVPNAGIGYNEQFF.

This chain joins TRBV3-1 and TRBJ2-1, with 9 bases matching TRBD2. The germline CDR1 and CDR2 sequences are LGHDT and YNNKEL (reference sequence). The length of the CDR3 is 17 residues. Trimming cost V 0 bases and J 6 bases; bases outside gene matches: 9. Written as DNA, the CDR3 is TGTGCCAGCAGCCAAGATCTGGGAATAGCGGGAGCCAATGAGCAGTTCTTC. It is translated as CASSQDLGIAGANEQFF.

The chain joins TRBV6-1 to TRBJ2-7; no definite D call. This CDR3 spans 12 amino acids. Germline V gives CDR1 MNHNS, CDR2 SASEGT. Trimming left V 2 bases short and J 4 bases short, with 6 bases between. CDR3 in amino acids: CASSEPEYEQYF. In nucleotides, the CDR3 is TGTGCCAGCAGTGAACCCGAATACGAGCAGTACTTC.